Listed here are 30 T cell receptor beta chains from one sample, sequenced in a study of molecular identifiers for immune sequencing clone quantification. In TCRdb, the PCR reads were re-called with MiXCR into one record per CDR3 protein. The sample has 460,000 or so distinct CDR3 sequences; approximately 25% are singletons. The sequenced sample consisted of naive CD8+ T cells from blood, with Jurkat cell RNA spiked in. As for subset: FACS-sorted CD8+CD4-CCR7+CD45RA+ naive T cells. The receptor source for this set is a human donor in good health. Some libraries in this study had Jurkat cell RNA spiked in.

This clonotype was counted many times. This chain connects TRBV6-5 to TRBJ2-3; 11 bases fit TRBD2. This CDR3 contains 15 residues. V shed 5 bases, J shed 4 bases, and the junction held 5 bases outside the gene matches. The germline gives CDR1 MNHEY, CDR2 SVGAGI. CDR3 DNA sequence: TGTGCCAGCAGTGAACTAGCGGGGGTTGCAGATACGCAGTATTTT. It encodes CASSELAGVADTQYF.

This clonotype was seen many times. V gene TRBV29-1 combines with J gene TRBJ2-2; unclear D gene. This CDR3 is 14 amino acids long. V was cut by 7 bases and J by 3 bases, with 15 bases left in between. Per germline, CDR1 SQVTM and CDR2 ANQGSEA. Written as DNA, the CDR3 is TGCAGCGCCAGCAGTGCGTTTGACACCGGGGAGCTGTTTTTT. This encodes CSASSAFDTGELFF.

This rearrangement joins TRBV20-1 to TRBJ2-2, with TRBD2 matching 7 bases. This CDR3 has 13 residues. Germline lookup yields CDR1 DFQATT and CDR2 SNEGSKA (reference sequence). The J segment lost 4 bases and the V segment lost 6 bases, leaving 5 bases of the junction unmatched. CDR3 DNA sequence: TGCAGTGCATTCGGGAGGCCCACCGGGGAGCTGTTTTTT. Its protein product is CSAFGRPTGELFF.

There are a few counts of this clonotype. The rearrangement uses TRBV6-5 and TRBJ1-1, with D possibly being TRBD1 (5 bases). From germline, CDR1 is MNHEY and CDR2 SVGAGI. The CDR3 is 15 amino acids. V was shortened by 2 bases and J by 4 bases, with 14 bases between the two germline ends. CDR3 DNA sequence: TGTGCCAGCAGTTACCTACCGGGACGGGGCACTGAAGCTTTCTTT. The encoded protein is CASSYLPGRGTEAFF.

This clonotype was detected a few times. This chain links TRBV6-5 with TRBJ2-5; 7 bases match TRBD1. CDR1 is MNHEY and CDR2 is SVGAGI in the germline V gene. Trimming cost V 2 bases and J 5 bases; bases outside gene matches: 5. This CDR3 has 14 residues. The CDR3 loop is CASSYTGAGETQYF. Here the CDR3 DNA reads TGTGCCAGCAGTTACACAGGGGCAGGGGAGACCCAGTACTTC.

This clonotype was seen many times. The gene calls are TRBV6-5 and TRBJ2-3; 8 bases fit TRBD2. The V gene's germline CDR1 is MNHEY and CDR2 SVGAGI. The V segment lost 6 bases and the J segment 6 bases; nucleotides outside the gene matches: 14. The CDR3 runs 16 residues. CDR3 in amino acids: CASSPIGAGELDTQYF. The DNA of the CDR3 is TGTGCCAGCAGCCCCATAGGAGCGGGGGAACTTGATACGCAGTATTTT.

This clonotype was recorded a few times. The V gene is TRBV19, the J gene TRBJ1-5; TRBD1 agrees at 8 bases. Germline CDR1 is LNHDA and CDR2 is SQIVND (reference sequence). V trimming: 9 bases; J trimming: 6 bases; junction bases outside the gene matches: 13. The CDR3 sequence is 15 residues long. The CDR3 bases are TGTGCCAGCACCCAAGGGAGCAGGGGGCGTCAGCCCCAGCATTTT. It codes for CASTQGSRGRQPQHF.

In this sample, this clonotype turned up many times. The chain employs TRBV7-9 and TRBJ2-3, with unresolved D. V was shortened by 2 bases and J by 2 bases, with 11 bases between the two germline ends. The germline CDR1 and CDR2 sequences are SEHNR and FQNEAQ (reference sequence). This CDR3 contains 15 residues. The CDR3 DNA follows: TGTGCCAGCAGCTTATCGTACGGATACACAGATACGCAGTATTTT. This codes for CASSLSYGYTDTQYF.

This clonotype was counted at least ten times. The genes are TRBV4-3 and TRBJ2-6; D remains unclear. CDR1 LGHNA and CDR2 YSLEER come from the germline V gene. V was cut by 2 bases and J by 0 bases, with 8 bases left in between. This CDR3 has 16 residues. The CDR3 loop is CASSQQLSSGANVLTF. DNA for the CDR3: TGCGCCAGCAGCCAACAGCTGAGCTCTGGGGCCAACGTCCTGACTTTC.

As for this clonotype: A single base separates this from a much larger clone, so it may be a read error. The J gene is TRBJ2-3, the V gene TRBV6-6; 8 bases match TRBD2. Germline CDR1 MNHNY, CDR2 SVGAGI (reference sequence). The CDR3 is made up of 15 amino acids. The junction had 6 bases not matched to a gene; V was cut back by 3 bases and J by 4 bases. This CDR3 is CASSYQSGGPDTQYF. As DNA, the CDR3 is TGTGCCAGCAGTTATCAGTCGGGGGGGCCAGATACGCAGTATTTT.

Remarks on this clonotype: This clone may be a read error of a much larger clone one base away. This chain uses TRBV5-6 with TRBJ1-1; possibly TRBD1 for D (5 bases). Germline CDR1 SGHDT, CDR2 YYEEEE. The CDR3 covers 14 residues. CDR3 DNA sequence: TGTGCCAGCAGCTTGCTAAGGGGAGTCACTGAAGCTTCCTTT. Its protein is CASSLLRGVTEASF.

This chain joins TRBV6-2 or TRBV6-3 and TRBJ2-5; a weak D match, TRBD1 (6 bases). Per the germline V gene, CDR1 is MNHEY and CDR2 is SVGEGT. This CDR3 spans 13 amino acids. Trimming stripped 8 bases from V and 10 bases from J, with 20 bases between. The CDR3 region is CASAETGLGIQYF. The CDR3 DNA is TGTGCCAGCGCTGAGACAGGCCTCGGGATCCAGTACTTC.

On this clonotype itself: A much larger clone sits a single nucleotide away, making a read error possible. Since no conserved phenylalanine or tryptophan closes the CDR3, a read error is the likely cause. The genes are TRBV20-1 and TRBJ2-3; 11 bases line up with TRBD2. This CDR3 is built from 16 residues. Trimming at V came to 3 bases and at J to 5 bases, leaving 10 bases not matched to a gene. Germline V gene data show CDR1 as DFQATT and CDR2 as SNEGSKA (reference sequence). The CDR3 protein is CSARGLAEDWEDTQYS. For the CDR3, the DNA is TGCAGTGCTAGGGGACTAGCGGAAGACTGGGAAGATACGCAGTATTCT.

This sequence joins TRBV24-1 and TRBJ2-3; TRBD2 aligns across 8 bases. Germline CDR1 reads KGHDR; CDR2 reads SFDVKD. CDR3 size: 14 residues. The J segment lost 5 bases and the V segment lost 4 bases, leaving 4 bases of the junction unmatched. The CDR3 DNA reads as TGTGCCACCAGTGACCCCACTAGCGGAGATACGCAGTATTTT. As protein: CATSDPTSGDTQYF.

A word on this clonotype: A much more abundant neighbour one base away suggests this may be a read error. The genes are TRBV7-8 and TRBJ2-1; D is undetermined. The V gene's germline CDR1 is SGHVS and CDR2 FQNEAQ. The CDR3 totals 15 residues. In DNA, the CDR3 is TGTGCCAGCAGCCCGAGCCGGAACCCATACAGTGAGCAGTTCTTC. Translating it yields CASSPSRNPYSEQFF.

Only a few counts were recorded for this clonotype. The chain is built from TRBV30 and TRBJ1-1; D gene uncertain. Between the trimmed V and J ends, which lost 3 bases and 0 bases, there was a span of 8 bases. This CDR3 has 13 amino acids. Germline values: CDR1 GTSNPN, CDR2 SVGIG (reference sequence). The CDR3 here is CAWSGLLNTEAFF. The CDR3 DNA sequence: TGTGCCTGGAGCGGACTGCTGAACACTGAAGCTTTCTTT.

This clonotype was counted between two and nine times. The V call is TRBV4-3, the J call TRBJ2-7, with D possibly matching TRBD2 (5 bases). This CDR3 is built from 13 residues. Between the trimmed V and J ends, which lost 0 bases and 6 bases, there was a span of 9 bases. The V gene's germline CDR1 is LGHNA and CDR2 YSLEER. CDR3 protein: CASSQDRGAEQYF. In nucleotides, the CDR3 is TGCGCCAGCAGCCAAGATCGGGGTGCCGAGCAGTACTTC.

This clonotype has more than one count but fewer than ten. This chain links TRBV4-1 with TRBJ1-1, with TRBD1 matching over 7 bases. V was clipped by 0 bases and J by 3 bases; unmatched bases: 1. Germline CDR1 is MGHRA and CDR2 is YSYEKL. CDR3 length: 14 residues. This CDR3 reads CASSQETGHTEAFF. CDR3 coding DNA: TGCGCCAGCAGCCAAGAGACAGGGCACACTGAAGCTTTCTTT.

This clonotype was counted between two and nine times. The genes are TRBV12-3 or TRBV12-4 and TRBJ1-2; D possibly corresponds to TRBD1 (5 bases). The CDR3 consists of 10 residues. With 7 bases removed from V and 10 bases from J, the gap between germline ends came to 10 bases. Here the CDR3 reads CASTPGTYTF. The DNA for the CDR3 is TGTGCCAGCACTCCCGGGACCTACACCTTC.

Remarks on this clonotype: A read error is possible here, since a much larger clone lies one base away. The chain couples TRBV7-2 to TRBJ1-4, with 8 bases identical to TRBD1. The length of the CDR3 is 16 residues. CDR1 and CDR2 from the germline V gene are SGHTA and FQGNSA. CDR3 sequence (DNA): TGTGACAGCAGACAGGGACAGGCTTCAACTAATGAAAAACTGTTTTTT. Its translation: CDSRQGQASTNEKLFF.

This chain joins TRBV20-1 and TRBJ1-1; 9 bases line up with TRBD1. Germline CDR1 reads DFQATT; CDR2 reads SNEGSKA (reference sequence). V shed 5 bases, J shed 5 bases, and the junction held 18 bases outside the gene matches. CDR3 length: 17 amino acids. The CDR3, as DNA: TGCAGTGCTGAGGGCCCGGGACAGGGCATATTTACGACTGAAGCTTTCTTT. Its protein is CSAEGPGQGIFTTEAFF.

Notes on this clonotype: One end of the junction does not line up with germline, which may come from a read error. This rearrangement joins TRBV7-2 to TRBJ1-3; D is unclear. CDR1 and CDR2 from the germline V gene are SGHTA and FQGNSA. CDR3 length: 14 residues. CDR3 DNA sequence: TGTGCCAGCAGCTTAGGGGTGGCTGGAAACCCCATATATTTT. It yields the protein CASSLGVAGNPIYF.

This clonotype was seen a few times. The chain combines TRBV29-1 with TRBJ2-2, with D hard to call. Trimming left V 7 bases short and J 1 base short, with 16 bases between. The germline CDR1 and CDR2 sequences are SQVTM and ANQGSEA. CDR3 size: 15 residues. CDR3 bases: TGCAGCGCGTCCCTCTCCCCACAGAACACCGGGGAGCTGTTTTTT. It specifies CSASLSPQNTGELFF.

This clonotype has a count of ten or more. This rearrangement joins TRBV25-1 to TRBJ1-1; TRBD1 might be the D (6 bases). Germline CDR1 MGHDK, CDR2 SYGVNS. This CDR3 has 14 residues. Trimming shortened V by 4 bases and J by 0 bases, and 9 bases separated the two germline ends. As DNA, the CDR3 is TGTGCCAGCAGTGGGGACAACATGAACACTGAAGCTTTCTTT. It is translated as CASSGDNMNTEAFF.

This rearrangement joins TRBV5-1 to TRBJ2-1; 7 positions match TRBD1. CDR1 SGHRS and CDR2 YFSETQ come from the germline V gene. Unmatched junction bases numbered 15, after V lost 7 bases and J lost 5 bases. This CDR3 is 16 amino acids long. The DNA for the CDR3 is TGCGCCAGCTCCCCCCTCCCCGGGACAGTAAACAATGAGCAGTTCTTC. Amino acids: CASSPLPGTVNNEQFF.

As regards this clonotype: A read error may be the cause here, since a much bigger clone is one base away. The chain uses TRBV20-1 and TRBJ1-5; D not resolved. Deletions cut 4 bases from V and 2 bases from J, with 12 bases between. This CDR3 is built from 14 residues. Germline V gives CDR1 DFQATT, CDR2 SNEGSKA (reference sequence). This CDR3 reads CSAINLTGNQPQHF. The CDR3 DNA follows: TGCAGTGCTATCAATCTTACGGGCAATCAGCCCCAGCATTTT.

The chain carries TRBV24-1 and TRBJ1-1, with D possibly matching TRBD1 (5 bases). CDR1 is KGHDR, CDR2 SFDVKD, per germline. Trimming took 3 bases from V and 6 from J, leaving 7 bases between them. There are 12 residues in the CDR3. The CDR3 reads CATSDGGSEAFF. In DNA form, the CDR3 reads TGTGCCACCAGTGATGGGGGGTCTGAAGCTTTCTTT.

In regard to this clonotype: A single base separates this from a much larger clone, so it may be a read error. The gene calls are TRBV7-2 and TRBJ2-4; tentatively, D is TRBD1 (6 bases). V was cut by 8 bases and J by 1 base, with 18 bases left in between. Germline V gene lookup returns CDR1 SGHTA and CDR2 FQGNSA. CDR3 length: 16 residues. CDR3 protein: CASRSGASAAKNIQYF. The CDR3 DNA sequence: TGTGCCAGCCGCTCAGGGGCCAGCGCGGCCAAAAACATTCAGTACTTC.

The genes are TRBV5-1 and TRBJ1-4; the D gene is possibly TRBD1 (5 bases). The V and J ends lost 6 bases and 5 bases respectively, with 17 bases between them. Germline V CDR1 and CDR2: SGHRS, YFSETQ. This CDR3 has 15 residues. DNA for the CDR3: TGCGCCAGCAAAATTCAGGGCTGGGAGAATGAAAAACTGTTTTTT. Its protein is CASKIQGWENEKLFF.

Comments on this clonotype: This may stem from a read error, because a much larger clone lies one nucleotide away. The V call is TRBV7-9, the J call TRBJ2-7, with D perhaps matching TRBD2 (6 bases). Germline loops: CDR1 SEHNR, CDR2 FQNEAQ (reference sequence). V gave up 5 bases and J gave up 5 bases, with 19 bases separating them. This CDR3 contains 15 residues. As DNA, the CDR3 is TGTGCCAGCAGCGCTGGGACTGGCTCAGGAGACGAGCAGTACTTC. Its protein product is CASSAGTGSGDEQYF.